The 23 T cell receptor beta chains below all came from one sample that was sequenced in a study of blood T cell repertoires in COVID-19. The method was immunoSEQ multiplex PCR; TCRdb's version includes in-frame clones alone and lacks a portion of them. The sample has hundreds of thousands of clones; around 86% are singletons. Sequencing used peripheral blood. The receptors derive from a man aged 60 to 75 with acute or convalescent COVID-19.

The chain combines TRBV20-1 with TRBJ2-7; D remains unclear. The CDR3 extends over 11 amino acids. The germline gives CDR1 DFQATT, CDR2 SNEGSKA (reference sequence). V gave up 3 bases and J gave up 6 bases, with 9 bases separating them. As DNA, the CDR3 is TGCAGTGCTAGGGAATCTAGCGAGCAGTACTTC. Translating gives CSARESSEQYF.

CDR3 nucleotides: TGTGCCAGCAGCGTGGGGTCTGAGATAACAGGTGCTGAAGCTTTCTTT. Amino acids: CASSVGSEITGAEAFF. V and J are TRBV9 and TRBJ1-1; maybe TRBD1 (5 bases). From germline, CDR1 is SGDLS and CDR2 YYNGEE. Between the trimmed V and J ends, which lost 2 bases and 6 bases, there was a span of 20 bases. CDR3 size: 16 residues. Looking up the rest from reference TRBV9 and TRBJ1-1 gives the full variable domain: DSGVTQTPKHLITATGQRVTLRCSPRSGDLSVYWYQQSLDQGLQFLIQYYNGEERAKGNILERFSAQQFPDLHSELNLSSLELGDSALYFCASSVGSEITGAEAFFGQGTRLTVV.

V gene TRBV27 combines with J gene TRBJ2-7; a possible D gene is TRBD2 (5 bases). V dropped 6 bases and J dropped 3 bases, with 15 bases sitting between them. The CDR3 extends over 14 amino acids. CDR1 is MNHEY, CDR2 SMNVEV, per germline (reference sequence). The CDR3 loop is CASSASGVLYEQYF. In DNA, the CDR3 is TGTGCCAGCAGCGCGTCCGGGGTTCTCTACGAGCAGTACTTC.

The chain employs TRBV7-9 and TRBJ2-7; the match to TRBD2 covers 8 bases. J was trimmed by 2 bases and V by 1 base; bases with no gene match: 4. The germline V gene has CDR1 SEHNR and CDR2 FQNEAQ (reference sequence). The CDR3 sequence is 15 residues long. This CDR3 reads CASSLGPGGTYEQYF. Written as DNA, the CDR3 is TGTGCCAGCAGCTTAGGGCCGGGAGGGACCTACGAGCAGTACTTC.

This clone was recorded once. The chain joins TRBV5-5 to TRBJ2-4; possible D gene TRBD1, 6 bases. The ends were cut back, 3 bases at V and 6 bases at J, with 13 bases in the middle. The CDR3 contains 14 residues. Germline V gene lookup returns CDR1 SGHKS and CDR2 YYEKEE (reference sequence). CDR3 protein: CASSSRTAPNIQYF. CDR3 bases: TGTGCCAGCAGCTCCCGGACAGCCCCAAACATTCAGTACTTC.

This clone was picked up a small number of times. The chain employs TRBV19 and TRBJ1-5; 7 bases are a match to TRBD1. Looked up from germline, CDR1 is LNHDA and CDR2 is SQIVND (reference sequence). This CDR3 is built from 14 residues. V trimming: 10 bases; J trimming: 1 base; junction bases outside the gene matches: 7. The CDR3 spells CATQDRASNQPQHF. CDR3 DNA: TGTGCCACCCAAGACAGGGCCAGCAATCAGCCCCAGCATTTT.

The chain uses TRBV3-1 (or the pseudogene TRBV3-2) and TRBJ1-1; 9 bases align to TRBD1. This CDR3 is 15 amino acids long. Germline CDR1 reads LGHDT; CDR2 reads YNNKEL (reference sequence). V lost 4 bases to trimming and J lost 1 base; unmatched junction nucleotides: 4. Here the CDR3 reads CASSPRGQGNTEAFF. In DNA, the CDR3 is TGTGCCAGCAGCCCCCGGGGACAGGGGAACACTGAAGCTTTCTTT.

This clone showed up just a few times. This rearrangement joins TRBV7-9 to TRBJ1-6; 9 bases agree with TRBD1. With V trimmed by 4 bases and J by 6 bases, 7 bases remained unmatched. The CDR3 has 16 residues. Germline loops: CDR1 SEHNR, CDR2 FQNEAQ (reference sequence). CDR3: CASSSGGTGSNSPLHF. The DNA for the CDR3 is TGTGCCAGCAGCTCAGGTGGGACAGGGAGTAATTCACCCCTCCACTTT.

The V gene is TRBV2, the J gene TRBJ1-5; D remains unclear. The germline V gene has CDR1 SNHLY and CDR2 FYNNEI. The CDR3 runs 15 residues. V was clipped by 7 bases and J by 0 bases, with 13 bases between them. DNA of the CDR3: TGTGCCAGCATTCGGGAGATCCTTAGCAATCAGCCCCAGCATTTT. Encoded protein: CASIREILSNQPQHF.

The V gene is TRBV28, the J gene TRBJ2-7, with 7 positions matching TRBD2. The CDR3 extends over 12 amino acids. The V and J ends lost 6 bases and 6 bases, in that order; junction bases with no gene match: 5. The germline V gene encodes CDR1 MDHEN and CDR2 SYDVKM. CDR3 coding DNA: TGTGCCAGCAGAACGGGGGGAGGCGAGCAGTACTTC. It translates to CASRTGGGEQYF.

The rearrangement joins TRBV9 to TRBJ1-2, with D possibly matching TRBD1 (6 bases). Trimming stripped 5 bases from V and 4 bases from J, with 12 bases between. CDR3 length: 13 residues. Germline V lookup: CDR1 SGDLS, CDR2 YYNGEE. CDR3 in amino acids: CASRNRESYGYTF. CDR3 DNA sequence: TGTGCCAGCAGAAACAGGGAATCCTATGGCTACACCTTC. Based on the CDR3 plus reference TRBV9 and TRBJ1-2, the full variable domain is DSGVTQTPKHLITATGQRVTLRCSPRSGDLSVYWYQQSLDQGLQFLIQYYNGEERAKGNILERFSAQQFPDLHSELNLSSLELGDSALYFCASRNRESYGYTFGSGTRLTVV.

Here the CDR3 DNA reads TGCGCCAGCAGGCAAAAGACAGCAACTAATGAAAAACTGTTTTTT. This gives the protein CASRQKTATNEKLFF. The genes are TRBV5-1 and TRBJ1-4; D may be TRBD1 (5 bases). Germline V CDR1 and CDR2: SGHRS, YFSETQ. The length of the CDR3 is 15 residues. The V end lost 5 bases, the J end lost 0 bases, and 11 bases lay between the germline ends.

The chain couples TRBV6-2 or TRBV6-3 to TRBJ1-1; TRBD1 is a possible D gene (6 bases). The V gene's germline CDR1 is MNHEY and CDR2 SVGEGT. The CDR3 extends over 15 amino acids. V lost 2 bases and J lost 2, with 12 bases in between. The CDR3 protein is CASSYGAGANTEAFF. CDR3 DNA: TGTGCCAGCAGTTACGGCGCAGGGGCTAACACTGAAGCTTTCTTT.

The CDR3 sequence: CASSSGTSGGPTYNEQFF. In DNA form, the CDR3 reads TGCGCCAGCAGCTCTGGGACTAGCGGGGGGCCGACCTACAATGAGCAGTTCTTC. This chain connects TRBV5-1 to TRBJ2-1; 15 nucleotides match TRBD2. Germline CDR1 SGHRS, CDR2 YFSETQ. V was clipped by 3 bases and J by 2 bases; unmatched bases: 6. CDR3 size: 18 residues.

This chain connects TRBV4-1 to TRBJ1-2, with a tentative D call TRBD1 (6 bases). Germline V CDR1 and CDR2: MGHRA, YSYEKL. V was trimmed by 0 bases and J by 3 bases, leaving 14 bases between them. The CDR3 extends over 16 amino acids. The CDR3 sequence is CASSQDGGGVDYGYTF. The CDR3 DNA sequence: TGCGCCAGCAGCCAAGATGGGGGGGGCGTCGACTATGGCTACACCTTC.

This chain connects TRBV19 to TRBJ1-2; unclear D gene. This CDR3 is built from 14 residues. Per the germline V gene, CDR1 is LNHDA and CDR2 is SQIVND (reference sequence). Trimming took 1 base from V and 3 from J, leaving 9 bases between them. CDR3 in DNA: TGTGCCAGTAGTATAGTGAGGCGCGACTATGGCTACACCTTC. Its protein is CASSIVRRDYGYTF.

This sequence joins TRBV19 and TRBJ1-5; possible D gene TRBD1, 6 bases. Trimming stripped 10 bases from V and 7 bases from J, with 17 bases between. Germline CDR1 is LNHDA and CDR2 is SQIVND (reference sequence). The CDR3 runs to 13 residues. The chain's CDR3 is CATRGGEDQPQHF. CDR3 DNA: TGTGCCACCCGAGGGGGGGAAGACCAGCCCCAGCATTTT.

The V call is TRBV7-2, the J call TRBJ2-5, with 9 bases lining up with TRBD2. Losses at the gene ends were 2 bases for V and 3 bases for J; bases not matched to a gene: 10. Germline CDR1 is SGHTA and CDR2 is FQGNSA. The CDR3 is 17 residues long. CDR3 bases: TGTGCCAGCAGCTTATTACGGGCGAGCGGGGGGAAAGAGACCCAGTACTTC. It is translated as CASSLLRASGGKETQYF.

This chain joins TRBV30 and TRBJ1-6, with D possibly TRBD1 on 5 matching bases. The CDR3 sequence is 13 residues long. CDR1 and CDR2 (germline): GTSNPN, SVGIG (reference sequence). V was pared by 0 bases and J by 10 bases, with 10 bases between. CDR3 coding DNA: TGTGCCTGGAGTGTAGGGCGGGGGTCACCCCTCCACTTT. It yields the protein CAWSVGRGSPLHF.

CDR3 nucleotides: TGTGCCAGCAGCTCTTACACAGGGTCTGGGGCCAACGTCCTGACTTTC. Encoded protein: CASSSYTGSGANVLTF. The rearrangement links TRBV5-6 to TRBJ2-6; TRBD1 is a possible D gene (6 bases). The germline V gene encodes CDR1 SGHDT and CDR2 YYEEEE. V was trimmed by 3 bases and J by 1 base, leaving 11 bases between them. The CDR3 extends over 16 amino acids.

The V gene is TRBV7-9, the J gene TRBJ2-3, with 9 nucleotides matching TRBD2. The CDR3 sequence is 17 residues long. CDR1 and CDR2 from the germline V gene are SEHNR and FQNEAQ (reference sequence). V lost 1 base to trimming and J lost 0 bases; unmatched junction nucleotides: 5. CDR3 in amino acids: CASSLGPSGVSTDTQYF. In DNA form, the CDR3 reads TGTGCCAGCAGCTTAGGTCCTAGCGGGGTGAGCACAGATACGCAGTATTTT. The full variable domain, in which reference TRBV7-9 and TRBJ2-3 provide the parts outside the CDR3, is DTGVSQNPRHKITKRGQNVTFRCDPISEHNRLYWYRQTLGQGPEFLTYFQNEAQLEKSRLLSDRFSAERPKGSFSTLEIQRTEQGDSAMYLCASSLGPSGVSTDTQYFGPGTRLTVL.

The rearrangement uses TRBV7-3 and TRBJ1-1, with D maybe TRBD1 (6 bases). The CDR3 length is 14 residues. CDR1 is SGHTA, CDR2 FQGTGA, per germline. The germline V and J ends were trimmed by 2 bases and 1 base, with 8 bases remaining between them. The CDR3 DNA reads TGTGCCAGCAGCTTAGGGGGCCCGAACACTGAAGCTTTCTTT. This translates into CASSLGGPNTEAFF.

The chain carries TRBV20-1 and TRBJ2-5, with D perhaps TRBD2 (7 bases). CDR1 and CDR2 from the germline V gene are DFQATT and SNEGSKA (reference sequence). Trimming took off 3 bases at V and 5 bases at J, with 22 bases between the two ends. This CDR3 is built from 16 residues. CDR3 amino acids: CSASFGGPLSQETQYF. CDR3 DNA: TGCAGTGCTAGTTTCGGGGGGCCTCTGTCGCAGGAGACCCAGTACTTC.